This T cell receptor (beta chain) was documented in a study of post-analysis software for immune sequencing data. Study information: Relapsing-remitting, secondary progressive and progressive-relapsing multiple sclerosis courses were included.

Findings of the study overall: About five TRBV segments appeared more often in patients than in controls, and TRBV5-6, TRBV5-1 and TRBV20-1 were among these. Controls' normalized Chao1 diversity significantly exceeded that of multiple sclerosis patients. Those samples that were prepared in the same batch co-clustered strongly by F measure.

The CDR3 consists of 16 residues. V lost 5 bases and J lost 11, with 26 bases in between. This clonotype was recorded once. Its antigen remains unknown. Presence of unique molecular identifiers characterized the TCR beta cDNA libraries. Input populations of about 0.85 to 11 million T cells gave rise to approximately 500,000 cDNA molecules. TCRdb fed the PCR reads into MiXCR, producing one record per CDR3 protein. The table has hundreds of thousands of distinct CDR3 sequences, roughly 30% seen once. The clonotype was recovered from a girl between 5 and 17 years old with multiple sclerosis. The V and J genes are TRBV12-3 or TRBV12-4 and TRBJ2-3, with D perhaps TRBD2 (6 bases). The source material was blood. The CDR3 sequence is CASSSPGSGRADVQYF. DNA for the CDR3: TGTGCCAGCAGTAGCCCGGGGAGCGGGCGCGCAGATGTGCAGTATTTT.